A selection of T cell receptor beta chains follows, all from one sample in a study of OX40 agonist ivuxolimab in advanced cancers. This table comes from immunoSEQ multiplex PCR, and its TCRdb copy is limited to in-frame clones, with some not included. Here the sample spans 60,000 or so clones, less than 85% being singletons. The specimen was CD4+ or CD8+ T cells sorted from blood, collected in a trial of the OX40 agonist ivuxolimab. The receptors here all came from an adult with an advanced solid tumor such as melanoma, head and neck, liver or kidney cancer. Both conserved end residues are part of each CDR3. A D gene is named only where the DNA matches it firmly. Not every row has a clone size; where given, it reads once, few, many or a size class.

d_call: -; v_call: TRBV5-1; clone_size: once; cdr3_length: 16; j_call: TRBJ1-4; cdr3_nt: TGCGCCAGCAGCTTGGGACAGACAGGTTGGGGCGAAAAACTGTTTTTT; cdr3_aa: CASSLGQTGWGEKLFF
d_call: TRBD2; v_call: TRBV5-8; clone_size: -; cdr3_length: 16; j_call: TRBJ2-3; cdr3_nt: TGTGCCAGCAGCTCCCGTATAGCGGGAGGCACAGATACGCAGTATTTT; cdr3_aa: CASSSRIAGGTDTQYF
d_call: -; v_call: TRBV11-3; clone_size: -; cdr3_length: 15; j_call: TRBJ2-7; cdr3_nt: TGTGCCAGCAGCTCCTCTGGGCTAGCCCTTTTCGAGCAGTACTTC; cdr3_aa: CASSSSGLALFEQYF
d_call: TRBD2; v_call: TRBV10-3; clone_size: -; cdr3_length: 17; j_call: TRBJ2-1; cdr3_nt: TGTGCCATCGCCGGGACTAGCGGGACCACCTCCTACAATGAGCAGTTCTTC; cdr3_aa: CAIAGTSGTTSYNEQFF
d_call: -; v_call: TRBV19; clone_size: once; cdr3_length: 13; j_call: TRBJ1-2; cdr3_nt: TGTGCCAGTAGACCTCAGGGGAGCTATGGCTACACCTTC; cdr3_aa: CASRPQGSYGYTF
d_call: -; v_call: TRBV2; clone_size: -; cdr3_length: 12; j_call: TRBJ2-3; cdr3_nt: TGTGCCAGCAGGCCTAGCACAGATACGCAGTATTTT; cdr3_aa: CASRPSTDTQYF
d_call: -; v_call: TRBV12-2; clone_size: -; cdr3_length: 15; j_call: TRBJ2-7; cdr3_nt: TGTGCAAGTCGCTTAACCCTGGGCCTTCCCTACGAGCAGTACTTC; cdr3_aa: CASRLTLGLPYEQYF
d_call: -; v_call: TRBV5-1; clone_size: -; cdr3_length: 14; j_call: TRBJ1-2; cdr3_nt: TGCGCCAGCAGCTTTGGACCTATCTCCGGAGGCTACACCTTC; cdr3_aa: CASSFGPISGGYTF
d_call: TRBD2; v_call: TRBV5-1; clone_size: -; cdr3_length: 17; j_call: TRBJ2-5; cdr3_nt: TGCGCCAGCAGCTTCGGACTAGCGGGGGGACCTCAAGAGACCCAGTACTTC; cdr3_aa: CASSFGLAGGPQETQYF
d_call: TRBD1; v_call: TRBV19; clone_size: -; cdr3_length: 13; j_call: TRBJ1-5; cdr3_nt: TGTGCCAGTAGTATACAGGGGGATCAGCCCCAGCATTTT; cdr3_aa: CASSIQGDQPQHF
d_call: -; v_call: TRBV6-6; clone_size: once; cdr3_length: 13; j_call: TRBJ2-7; cdr3_nt: TGTGCCAGCAGTTACTCGAAAGGCTACGAGCAGTACTTC; cdr3_aa: CASSYSKGYEQYF
d_call: TRBD2; v_call: TRBV4-1; clone_size: -; cdr3_length: 16; j_call: TRBJ2-1; cdr3_nt: TGCGCCAGCAGGCCAAGTATTCTAGCGGGGGGGCCTGAGCAGTTCTTC; cdr3_aa: CASRPSILAGGPEQFF
d_call: TRBD1; v_call: TRBV19; clone_size: -; cdr3_length: 14; j_call: TRBJ2-2; cdr3_nt: TGTGCCAGTCGACCACAGGGGGAAACGGGGGAGCTGTTTTTT; cdr3_aa: CASRPQGETGELFF
d_call: -; v_call: TRBV19; clone_size: -; cdr3_length: 17; j_call: TRBJ1-5; cdr3_nt: TGTGCCAGTAGTATCCCGGGGGCGGTCTATAGCAATCAGCCCCAGCATTTT; cdr3_aa: CASSIPGAVYSNQPQHF
d_call: -; v_call: TRBV6-1; clone_size: -; cdr3_length: 15; j_call: TRBJ2-3; cdr3_nt: TGTGCCAGCAGTTTTTCTGGGGTTGACTCAGATACGCAGTATTTT; cdr3_aa: CASSFSGVDSDTQYF
d_call: -; v_call: TRBV7-2; clone_size: -; cdr3_length: 17; j_call: TRBJ2-7; cdr3_nt: TGTGCCAGCCCCAAGAGGACGGACCGGCCCCCGCGTGACGAGCAGTACTTC; cdr3_aa: CASPKRTDRPPRDEQYF
d_call: TRBD2; v_call: TRBV19; clone_size: -; cdr3_length: 14; j_call: TRBJ2-1; cdr3_nt: TGTGCCAGTACGAGGACTAGGACCGACAATGAGCAGTTCTTC; cdr3_aa: CASTRTRTDNEQFF
d_call: TRBD2; v_call: TRBV7-9; clone_size: -; cdr3_length: 15; j_call: TRBJ2-5; cdr3_nt: TGTGCCAGCAGCTTCCGGCGGGGGGGCGAAGAGACCCAGTACTTC; cdr3_aa: CASSFRRGGEETQYF
d_call: -; v_call: TRBV19; clone_size: -; cdr3_length: 17; j_call: TRBJ2-4; cdr3_nt: TGTGCCAGTAGTAAACATGGAGTCGAACTAGCCAAAAACATTCAGTACTTC; cdr3_aa: CASSKHGVELAKNIQYF
d_call: -; v_call: TRBV6-6; clone_size: -; cdr3_length: 14; j_call: TRBJ2-5; cdr3_nt: TGTGCCAGCAGTTACGGGCAGGCAGGAGAGACCCAGTACTTC; cdr3_aa: CASSYGQAGETQYF
d_call: TRBD1; v_call: TRBV4-1; clone_size: -; cdr3_length: 19; j_call: TRBJ2-6; cdr3_nt: TGCGCCAGCAGCCAAATAGGGACAGGGGGAAACTCTGGGGCCAACGTCCTGACTTTC; cdr3_aa: CASSQIGTGGNSGANVLTF
d_call: -; v_call: TRBV7-9; clone_size: -; cdr3_length: 13; j_call: TRBJ1-6; cdr3_nt: TGTGCCAGCAGCTTAGAACGCAATTCACCCCTCCACTTT; cdr3_aa: CASSLERNSPLHF
d_call: TRBD1; v_call: TRBV18; clone_size: -; cdr3_length: 16; j_call: TRBJ1-2; cdr3_nt: TGTGCCAGCTCACCTCAAATCCACGGACAGGGTGAGGGCTACACCTTC; cdr3_aa: CASSPQIHGQGEGYTF
d_call: -; v_call: TRBV28; clone_size: -; cdr3_length: 13; j_call: TRBJ2-5; cdr3_nt: TGTGCCAGCAGTCAACAGGCTCAAGAGACCCAGTACTTC; cdr3_aa: CASSQQAQETQYF
d_call: TRBD1; v_call: TRBV29-1; clone_size: -; cdr3_length: 15; j_call: TRBJ2-1; cdr3_nt: TGCAGCGTTGAAGACCGGCAGGGGGCTTACAATGAGCAGTTCTTC; cdr3_aa: CSVEDRQGAYNEQFF
d_call: -; v_call: TRBV7-8; clone_size: -; cdr3_length: 15; j_call: TRBJ2-1; cdr3_nt: TGTGCCAGCAGCTTAGTTGGCCCCTCCTACAATGAGCAGTTCTTC; cdr3_aa: CASSLVGPSYNEQFF
d_call: -; v_call: TRBV18; clone_size: few; cdr3_length: 12; j_call: TRBJ2-1; cdr3_nt: TGTGCCAGCTCACCGACAGACCGCGAGCAGTTCTTC; cdr3_aa: CASSPTDREQFF